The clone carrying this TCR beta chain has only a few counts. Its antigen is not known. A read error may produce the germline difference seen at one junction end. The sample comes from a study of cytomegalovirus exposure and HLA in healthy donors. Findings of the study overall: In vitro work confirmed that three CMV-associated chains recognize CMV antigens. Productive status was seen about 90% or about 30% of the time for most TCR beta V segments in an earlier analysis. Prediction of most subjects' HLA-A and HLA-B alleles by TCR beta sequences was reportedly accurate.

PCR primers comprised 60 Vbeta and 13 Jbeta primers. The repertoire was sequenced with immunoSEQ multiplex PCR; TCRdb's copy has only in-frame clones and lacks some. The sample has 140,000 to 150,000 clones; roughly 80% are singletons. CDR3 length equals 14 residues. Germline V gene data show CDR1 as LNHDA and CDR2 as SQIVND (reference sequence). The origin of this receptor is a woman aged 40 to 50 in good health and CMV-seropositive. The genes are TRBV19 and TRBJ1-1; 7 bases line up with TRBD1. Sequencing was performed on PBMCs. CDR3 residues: CASTITGASTEAFF. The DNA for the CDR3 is TGTGCCAGTACTATAACAGGGGCTAGCACTGAAGCTTTCTTT.